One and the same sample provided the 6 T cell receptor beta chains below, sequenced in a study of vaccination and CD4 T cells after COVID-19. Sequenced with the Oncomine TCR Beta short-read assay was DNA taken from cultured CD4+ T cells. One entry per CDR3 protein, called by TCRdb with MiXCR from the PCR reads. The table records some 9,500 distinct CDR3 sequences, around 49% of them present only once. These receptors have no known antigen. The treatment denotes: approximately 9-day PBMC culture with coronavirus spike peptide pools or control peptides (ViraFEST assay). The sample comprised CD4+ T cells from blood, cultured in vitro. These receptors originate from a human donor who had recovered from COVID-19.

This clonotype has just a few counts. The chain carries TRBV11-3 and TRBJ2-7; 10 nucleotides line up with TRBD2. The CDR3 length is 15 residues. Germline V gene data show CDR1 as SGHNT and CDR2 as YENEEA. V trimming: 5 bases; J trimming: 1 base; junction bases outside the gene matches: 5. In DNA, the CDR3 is TGTGCCAGCAGCCCAGCTAGCGGGGGATCCTACGAGCAGTACTTC. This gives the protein CASSPASGGSYEQYF.

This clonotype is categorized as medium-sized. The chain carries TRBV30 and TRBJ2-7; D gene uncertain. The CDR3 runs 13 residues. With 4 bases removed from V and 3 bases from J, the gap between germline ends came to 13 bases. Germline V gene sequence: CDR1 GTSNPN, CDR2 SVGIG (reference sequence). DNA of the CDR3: TGTGCCTGGAATCAATTACAGAACTACGAGCAGTACTTC. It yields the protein CAWNQLQNYEQYF.

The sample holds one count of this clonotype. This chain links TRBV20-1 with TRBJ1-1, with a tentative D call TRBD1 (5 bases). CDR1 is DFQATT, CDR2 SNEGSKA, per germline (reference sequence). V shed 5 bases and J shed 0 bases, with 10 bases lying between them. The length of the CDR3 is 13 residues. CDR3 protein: CSAVGRMNTEAFF. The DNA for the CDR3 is TGCAGTGCTGTGGGACGGATGAACACTGAAGCTTTCTTT.

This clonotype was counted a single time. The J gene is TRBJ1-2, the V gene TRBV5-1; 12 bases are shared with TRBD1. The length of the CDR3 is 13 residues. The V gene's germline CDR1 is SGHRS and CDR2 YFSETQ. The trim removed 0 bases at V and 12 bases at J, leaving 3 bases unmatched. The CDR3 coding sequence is TGCGCCAGCAGCTTGGGGGACAGGGGGCGTCACACCTTC. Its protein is CASSLGDRGRHTF.

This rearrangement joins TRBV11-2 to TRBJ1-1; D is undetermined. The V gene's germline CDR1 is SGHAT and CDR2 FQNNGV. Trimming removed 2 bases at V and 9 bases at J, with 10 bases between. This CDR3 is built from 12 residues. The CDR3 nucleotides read TGTGCCAGCAGCTTAATAGGTACTCAAGCTTTCTTT. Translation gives CASSLIGTQAFF.

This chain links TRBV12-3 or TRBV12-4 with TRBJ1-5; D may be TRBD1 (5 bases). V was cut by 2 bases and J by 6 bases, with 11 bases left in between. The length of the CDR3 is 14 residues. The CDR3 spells CASSLRQGSQPQHF. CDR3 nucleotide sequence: TGTGCCAGCAGTTTAAGGCAGGGATCTCAGCCCCAGCATTTT.